This TCR beta chain was captured by sequencing in a study of post-analysis software for immune sequencing data. Across the study: Some patients lacked subtype; others had relapsing-remitting, secondary progressive or progressive-relapsing disease. General study findings and limits: Controls showed significantly higher normalized Chao1 diversity than did multiple sclerosis patients. With F measure, samples from one preparation batch clustered together strongly.

Only a few counts were recorded for this clonotype. No antigen is known for it. One base away lies a much larger clone, so this may be a sequencing read error. Tagging with unique molecular identifiers was a feature of the TCR beta cDNA libraries. TCRdb reprocessed the PCR reads with MiXCR, giving one entry per CDR3 protein. The sample holds approximately 250,000 distinct CDR3 sequences, about 38% seen once. This sequence was found in a girl between 5 and 17 years old with multiple sclerosis. Sequenced: blood.

DNA for the CDR3: TGTGCCAGCAGCCCATATAGCAGGGGCACCTACAATGAGCAGTTCTTC. Protein: CASSPYSRGTYNEQFF. The rearrangement links TRBV3-1 to TRBJ2-1, with D possibly matching TRBD1 (6 bases). This CDR3 is built from 16 residues. Trimming pared 4 bases from V and 2 bases from J, leaving 15 bases between. Germline lookup yields CDR1 LGHDT and CDR2 YNNKEL (reference sequence).